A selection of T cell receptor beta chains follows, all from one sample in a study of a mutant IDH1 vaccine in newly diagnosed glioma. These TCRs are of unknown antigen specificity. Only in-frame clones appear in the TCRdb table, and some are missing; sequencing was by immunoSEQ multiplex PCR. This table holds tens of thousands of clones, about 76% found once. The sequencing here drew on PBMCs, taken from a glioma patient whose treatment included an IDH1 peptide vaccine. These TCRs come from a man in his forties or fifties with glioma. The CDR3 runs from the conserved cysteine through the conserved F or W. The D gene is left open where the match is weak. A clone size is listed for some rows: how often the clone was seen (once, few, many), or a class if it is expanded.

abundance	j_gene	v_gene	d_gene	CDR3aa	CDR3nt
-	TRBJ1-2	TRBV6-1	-	CASSDPQGGVGYTF	TGTGCCAGCAGTGACCCACAAGGGGGGGTCGGCTACACCTTC
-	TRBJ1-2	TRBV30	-	CAWSVLWRGYTF	TGTGCCTGGAGTGTACTATGGCGGGGCTACACCTTC
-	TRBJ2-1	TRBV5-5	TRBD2	CASSLMAGDVGDEQFF	TGTGCCAGCAGCTTGATGGCGGGAGACGTCGGGGATGAGCAGTTCTTC
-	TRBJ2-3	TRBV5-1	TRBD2	CASSLNSGGAGTDTQYF	TGCGCCAGCAGCCTGAATAGCGGGGGGGCCGGGACAGATACGCAGTATTTT
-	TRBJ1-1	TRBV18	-	CASSADRNTEAFF	TGTGCCAGCTCGGCGGACCGGAACACTGAAGCTTTCTTT
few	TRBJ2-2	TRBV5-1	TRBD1	CASSYGTGDGELFF	TGCGCCAGCAGCTACGGGACAGGCGACGGGGAGCTGTTTTTT
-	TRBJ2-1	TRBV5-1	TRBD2	CASSSWGSGRDSYNEQFF	TGCGCCAGCAGCTCCTGGGGTAGCGGGAGGGATTCCTACAATGAGCAGTTCTTC
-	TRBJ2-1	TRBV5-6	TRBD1	CASSSPGTGTYNEQFF	TGTGCCAGCAGCTCACCCGGGACAGGGACCTACAATGAGCAGTTCTTC
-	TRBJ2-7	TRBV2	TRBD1	CARSGTGNEQYF	TGTGCTCGATCGGGGACAGGGAATGAGCAGTACTTC
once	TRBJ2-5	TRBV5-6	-	CASSIGKETQYF	TGTGCCAGCAGCATTGGAAAAGAGACCCAGTACTTC
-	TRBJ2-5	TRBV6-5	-	CASSRPGSGETQYF	TGTGCCAGCAGTCGCCCCGGTAGTGGGGAGACCCAGTACTTC
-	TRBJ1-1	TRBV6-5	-	CASHERAREAFF	TGTGCCAGCCATGAAAGGGCGAGAGAAGCTTTCTTT
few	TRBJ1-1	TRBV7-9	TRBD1	CASSTGTANTEAFF	TGTGCCAGCAGCACCGGGACAGCCAACACTGAAGCTTTCTTT
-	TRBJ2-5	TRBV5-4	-	CASSLAVGETQYF	TGTGCCAGCAGCTTGGCAGTAGGCGAGACCCAGTACTTC
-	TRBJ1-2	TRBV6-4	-	CASSPAEGGNYGYTF	TGTGCCAGCAGCCCCGCTGAGGGTGGAAACTATGGCTACACCTTC
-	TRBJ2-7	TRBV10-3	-	CAIRDVYEQYF	TGTGCCATCAGGGACGTCTACGAGCAGTACTTC
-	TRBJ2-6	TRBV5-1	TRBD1	CASSFARDRGPGANVLTF	TGCGCCAGCAGCTTCGCCAGGGACAGGGGTCCTGGGGCCAACGTCCTGACTTTC
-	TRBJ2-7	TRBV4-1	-	CASSTQINYEQYF	TGCGCCAGCAGCACCCAGATAAACTACGAGCAGTACTTC
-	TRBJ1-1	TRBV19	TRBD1	CATVDRVIAEAFF	TGTGCCACCGTCGACAGGGTAATTGCTGAAGCTTTCTTT
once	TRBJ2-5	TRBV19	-	CASSIPYVTQYF	TGTGCCAGTAGTATTCCGTATGTGACCCAGTACTTC
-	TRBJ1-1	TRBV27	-	CASSFGGMGEAFF	TGTGCCAGCAGTTTTGGAGGGATGGGTGAAGCTTTCTTT
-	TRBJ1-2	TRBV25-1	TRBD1	CASSGPGQPYGYTF	TGTGCCAGCAGTGGCCCGGGACAGCCCTATGGCTACACCTTC
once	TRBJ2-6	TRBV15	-	CATSRDQGTGANVLTF	TGTGCCACCAGCAGAGACCAAGGGACTGGGGCCAACGTCCTGACTTTC
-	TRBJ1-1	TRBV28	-	CASLGDTEAFF	TGTGCCAGCTTAGGGGACACTGAAGCTTTCTTT
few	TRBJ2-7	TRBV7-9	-	CASSLVGAPLYEQYF	TGTGCCAGCAGCTTAGTTGGGGCACCCCTATACGAGCAGTACTTC
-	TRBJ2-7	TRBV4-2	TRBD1	CASSLRTGFYEQYF	TGTGCCAGCAGCCTCCGGACAGGGTTTTACGAGCAGTACTTC
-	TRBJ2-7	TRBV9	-	CASSGDISGEQYF	TGTGCCAGCAGCGGGGACATCAGTGGCGAGCAGTACTTC
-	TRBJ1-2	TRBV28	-	CASSSRLGQGYTF	TGTGCCAGCAGTTCACGGTTGGGGCAGGGCTACACCTTC
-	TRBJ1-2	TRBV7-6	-	CASSLAGGGGYTF	TGTGCCAGCAGCTTAGCAGGTGGGGGTGGCTACACCTTC
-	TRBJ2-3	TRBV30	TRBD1	CAWKTGTGTDTQYF	TGTGCCTGGAAAACCGGGACAGGCACAGATACGCAGTATTTT
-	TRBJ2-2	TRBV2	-	CASSLPKGTSRSGELFF	TGTGCCAGCAGTCTACCCAAGGGGACTTCCAGGTCCGGGGAGCTGTTTTTT
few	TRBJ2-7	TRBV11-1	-	CAPHEQYF	TGTGCCCCCCACGAGCAGTACTTC
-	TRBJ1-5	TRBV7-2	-	CASSFNFNQPQHF	TGTGCCAGCAGCTTTAATTTTAATCAGCCCCAGCATTTT
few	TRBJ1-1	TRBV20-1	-	CSATHSEAFF	TGCAGTGCTACCCACAGTGAAGCTTTCTTT
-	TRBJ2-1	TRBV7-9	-	CASSYYTGEQFF	TGTGCCAGCAGCTACTACACGGGTGAGCAGTTCTTC
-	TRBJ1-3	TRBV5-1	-	CASSLEGGPGNTIYF	TGCGCCAGCAGCTTGGAAGGAGGGCCTGGAAACACCATATATTTT